These 24 T cell receptor beta chains were all obtained from the same sample, sequenced in a study of neoadjuvant nivolumab and ipilimumab in lung cancer. TCRdb keeps only in-frame clones here, not all; method: immunoSEQ multiplex PCR. Of roughly 1,500 clones in the sample, about 82% are singletons; the top ten hold about 4%. This sample comprised adjacent normal lung tissue, obtained after neoadjuvant nivolumab, alone or with ipilimumab, at or shortly before surgery. Every receptor here comes from an adult with non-small cell lung cancer.

This clone was found once. The chain uses TRBV6-5 and TRBJ1-3; 7 bases align to TRBD1. With 4 bases clipped from V and 0 bases from J, the junction kept 6 bases outside the gene matches. Germline CDR1 is MNHEY and CDR2 is SVGAGI. The CDR3 consists of 16 residues. The CDR3 spells CASSSRGGISGNTIYF. The CDR3 region has the DNA TGTGCCAGCAGTTCCAGGGGGGGCATCTCTGGAAACACCATATATTTT.

The V gene is TRBV5-1, the J gene TRBJ2-1; 8 bases match TRBD2. This CDR3 is 16 amino acids long. CDR1 SGHRS and CDR2 YFSETQ come from the germline V gene. V was pared by 4 bases and J by 3 bases, with 9 bases of the junction left unmatched. The CDR3 reads CASSQPRGGLYNEQFF. The CDR3 DNA reads TGCGCCAGCAGCCAGCCCCGGGGGGGCCTCTACAATGAGCAGTTCTTC.

This clone was seen only a few times. The V gene is TRBV4-1, the J gene TRBJ2-7; 10 nucleotides agree with TRBD2. The CDR3 consists of 18 residues. V lost 4 bases to trimming and J lost 0 bases; unmatched junction nucleotides: 12. Germline-derived CDR1 and CDR2 are MGHRA and YSYEKL. The CDR3 region is CASSPQSSGGLSSYEQYF. The DNA for the CDR3 is TGCGCCAGCAGCCCCCAGTCTAGCGGGGGCCTGAGCTCCTACGAGCAGTACTTC.

The chain carries TRBV27 and TRBJ1-1; 7 bases agree with TRBD1. The CDR3 length is 17 residues. With 8 bases clipped from V and 4 bases from J, the junction kept 19 bases outside the gene matches. Germline V lookup: CDR1 MNHEY, CDR2 SMNVEV (reference sequence). CDR3 coding DNA: TGTGCCAGCGGTCTCGGGACAGCCGCTAATGAAGGCACTGAAGCTTTCTTT. Its protein product is CASGLGTAANEGTEAFF.

This clone was seen a handful of times. The genes are TRBV10-3 and TRBJ1-1; no reliable D call. Trimming stripped 0 bases from V and 0 bases from J, with 11 bases between. Germline values: CDR1 ENHRY, CDR2 SYGVKD. This CDR3 spans 16 amino acids. CDR3 in amino acids: CAISESTGNMNTEAFF. The CDR3 nucleotides are TGTGCCATCAGTGAGTCGACGGGGAACATGAACACTGAAGCTTTCTTT.

This chain links TRBV11-2 with TRBJ2-2; D is unclear. The CDR3 spans 16 residues. Deletions cut 1 base from V and 5 bases from J, with 14 bases between. Germline V gives CDR1 SGHAT, CDR2 FQNNGV. CDR3 DNA sequence: TGTGCCAGCAGCTTAGTGTTCCACTCCGAGACCGGGGAGCTGTTTTTT. This codes for CASSLVFHSETGELFF.

The V and J genes are TRBV27 and TRBJ2-2; D not certain. The CDR3 contains 13 residues. Trimming shortened V by 0 bases and J by 7 bases, and 6 bases separated the two germline ends. CDR1 MNHEY and CDR2 SMNVEV come from the germline V gene (reference sequence). In DNA form, the CDR3 reads TGTGCCAGCAGTTTATCCGTAGGCGGGGAGCTGTTTTTT. Translation: CASSLSVGGELFF.

The CDR3 DNA follows: TGTGCCAGCAGCTTGGGCGACAGGAGCTCTGGAAACACCATATATTTT. It specifies CASSLGDRSSGNTIYF. The chain links TRBV7-9 to TRBJ1-3; the D gene is possibly TRBD1 (6 bases). With 3 bases removed from V and 0 bases from J, the gap between germline ends came to 12 bases. The CDR3 is made up of 16 amino acids. Germline-derived CDR1 and CDR2 are SEHNR and FQNEAQ (reference sequence).

The chain uses TRBV10-3 and TRBJ2-7; 11 bases are shared with TRBD1. The V gene's germline CDR1 is ENHRY and CDR2 SYGVKD. CDR3 length equals 13 residues. V dropped 10 bases and J dropped 5; count of bases not matched to a gene: 7. CDR3 sequence: CATDRGQGDEQYF. Written as DNA, the CDR3 is TGTGCCACAGATAGGGGACAGGGGGACGAGCAGTACTTC.

V is TRBV7-8 and J is TRBJ1-1; maybe TRBD1 (5 bases). Germline-derived CDR1 and CDR2 are SGHVS and FQNEAQ. CDR3 length: 15 amino acids. The V and J ends lost 1 base and 8 bases respectively, with 17 bases between them. CDR3 loop: CASSLVPGVSSEAFF. Here the CDR3 DNA reads TGTGCCAGCAGCTTAGTTCCGGGGGTGTCGTCCGAAGCTTTCTTT.

This clone was found once. The chain employs TRBV7-2 and TRBJ1-2; no definite D call. The CDR3 is 12 amino acids. CDR1 SGHTA and CDR2 FQGNSA come from the germline V gene. The germline V and J ends were trimmed by 1 base and 6 bases, with 6 bases remaining between them. DNA of the CDR3: TGTGCCAGCAGCTTAGGGCCGGATGGCTACACCTTC. It specifies CASSLGPDGYTF.

The count of this clone is one. V is TRBV19 and J is TRBJ2-7, with 12 bases fitting TRBD2. This CDR3 contains 14 residues. Per germline, CDR1 LNHDA and CDR2 SQIVND (reference sequence). The J segment lost 2 bases and the V segment lost 4 bases, leaving 0 bases of the junction unmatched. The CDR3 DNA is TGTGCCAGTAGTACTAGCGGGGGGGCCTACGAGCAGTACTTC. It is translated as CASSTSGGAYEQYF.

The chain recombines TRBV10-3 with TRBJ2-1, with a possible D match to TRBD1 (6 bases). This CDR3 comprises 13 residues. Trimming left V 6 bases short and J 9 bases short, with 15 bases between. The V gene's germline CDR1 is ENHRY and CDR2 SYGVKD. CDR3 DNA sequence: TGTGCCATCAGCTCTCAGGGGTATGGTGAGCAGTTCTTC. As protein: CAISSQGYGEQFF.

The chain recombines TRBV14 with TRBJ2-2; TRBD2 is a possible D gene (5 bases). Looked up from germline, CDR1 is SGHDN and CDR2 is FVKESK. There are 15 residues in the CDR3. V shed 4 bases and J shed 4 bases, with 13 bases lying between them. CDR3 nucleotides: TGTGCCAGCAGCCCACGAGGGTGGAGCACCGGGGAGCTGTTTTTT. It specifies CASSPRGWSTGELFF.

The J gene is TRBJ2-1, the V gene TRBV18, with a possible D match to TRBD2 (6 bases). Germline values: CDR1 KGHSH, CDR2 LQKENI. V gave up 8 bases and J gave up 0 bases, with 11 bases separating them. This CDR3 region has 14 residues. As DNA, the CDR3 is TGTGCCAGCGCGGGGCAGAGCTCCTACAATGAGCAGTTCTTC. Translated, it gives CASAGQSSYNEQFF.

The V and J genes are TRBV2 and TRBJ1-1; D uncertain. Trimming removed 7 bases from V and 3 bases from J, with 6 bases in between. This CDR3 is 11 amino acids long. The germline V gene has CDR1 SNHLY and CDR2 FYNNEI. Written as DNA, the CDR3 is TGTGCCAGCACTCGCTACACTGAAGCTTTCTTT. Translated, it gives CASTRYTEAFF.

The chain links TRBV4-3 to TRBJ1-1, with no clear D. In germline, CDR1 is LGHNA, CDR2 YSLEER. This CDR3 region has 14 residues. Trimming took 1 base from V and 3 from J, leaving 9 bases between them. This CDR3 reads CASSQGSWDTEAFF. The CDR3 nucleotides read TGCGCCAGCAGCCAAGGGTCCTGGGACACTGAAGCTTTCTTT.

This chain connects TRBV15 to TRBJ2-1; D is ambiguous. CDR1 is LNHNV, CDR2 YYDKDF, per germline (reference sequence). This CDR3 spans 14 amino acids. Trimming cost V 3 bases and J 9 bases, with 15 bases left between them. The CDR3, as DNA: TGTGCCACCAGCAGCCCTTACAATTTGGGTGAGCAGTTCTTC. Protein sequence: CATSSPYNLGEQFF.

The chain links TRBV7-2 to TRBJ2-7; tentative D call: TRBD1 (5 bases). The V end was cut by 5 bases, the J end by 2 bases, with 13 bases between. The CDR3 length is 14 residues. CDR1 and CDR2 (germline): SGHTA, FQGNSA. CDR3 nucleotides: TGTGCCAGCAGCCTAGGGGCAGGCGCCTACGAGCAGTACTTC. Its translation: CASSLGAGAYEQYF. Using reference TRBV7-2 and TRBJ2-7 for the parts outside the CDR3, the full variable domain is GAGVSQSPSNKVTEKGKDVELRCDPISGHTALYWYRQSLGQGLEFLIYFQGNSAPDKSGLPSDRFSAERTGGSVSTLTIQRTQQEDSAVYLCASSLGAGAYEQYFGPGTRLTVT.

This chain connects TRBV4-2 to TRBJ1-5; D gene ambiguous. Germline V CDR1 and CDR2: LGHNA, YNFKEQ. This CDR3 contains 15 residues. V was cut by 0 bases and J by 6 bases, with 12 bases left in between. CDR3 bases: TGTGCCAGCAGCCAAGAGGGCTCCCTTCTTCAGCCCCAGCATTTT. Its translation: CASSQEGSLLQPQHF.

J is TRBJ2-7 and V is TRBV7-2; D uncertain. The CDR3 totals 13 residues. The germline gives CDR1 SGHTA, CDR2 FQGNSA. V was trimmed by 4 bases and J by 7 bases, leaving 14 bases between them. The chain's CDR3 is CASSSDLLREQYF. The CDR3 DNA is TGTGCCAGCAGCTCGGACCTATTACGTGAGCAGTACTTC.

The V and J genes are TRBV2 and TRBJ2-4, with D unclear. Germline V CDR1 and CDR2: SNHLY, FYNNEI. V was clipped by 3 bases and J by 8 bases, with 14 bases between them. The CDR3 sequence is 14 residues long. CDR3 DNA: TGTGCCAGCAGTGAGTCTGGCAGGATGGACATTCAGTACTTC. Translation: CASSESGRMDIQYF.

The chain has TRBV10-3 and TRBJ2-7; maybe TRBD1 (6 bases). The germline V gene has CDR1 ENHRY and CDR2 SYGVKD. Trimming removed 2 bases at V and 3 bases at J, with 11 bases between. The CDR3 runs to 14 residues. The CDR3 reads CAISEDRQSYEQYF. CDR3 bases: TGTGCCATCAGTGAGGACAGGCAAAGCTACGAGCAGTACTTC.

This chain links TRBV10-3 with TRBJ2-7, with 9 bases identical to TRBD1. The CDR3 length is 14 residues. Trimming removed 4 bases from V and 5 bases from J; junction bases left unmatched: 6. Per germline, CDR1 ENHRY and CDR2 SYGVKD. CDR3 bases: TGTGCCATCAGTGGGGACAGGGATTGGAACGAGCAGTACTTC. It specifies CAISGDRDWNEQYF.